The T cell receptor (beta chain) under discussion was sequenced for a study of cytomegalovirus exposure and HLA in healthy donors. The PCR used 60 Vbeta and 13 Jbeta primers. Clones were sequenced by immunoSEQ multiplex PCR, and TCRdb holds only the in-frame ones, with some missing. Here the sample spans fewer than 150,000 clones, approximately 75% being singletons. The study's findings and limits: Some V segments could not be told apart, so they were left out, TRBV6-2 and TRBV6-3 among them.

The germline V gene has CDR1 SGHTS and CDR2 YDEGEE. The CDR3 totals 16 residues. V was pared by 4 bases and J by 1 base, with 16 bases between. Notes on this clone: Antigen: not known.

V is TRBV5-8 and J is TRBJ2-3, with unresolved D. This TCR was sampled from a man in his forties or fifties in good health and CMV-seropositive. The material sequenced was PBMCs. CDR3 sequence reads: CASSRGGAWGTDTQYF. CDR3 coding DNA: TGTGCCAGCAGCCGCGGCGGAGCATGGGGCACAGATACGCAGTATTTT.